The clone carrying this T cell receptor beta chain was detected only a few times. Its antigen is as yet unknown. The draw of peripheral blood yielded around 9.6 milliliters from each donor. The data are from a study of blood T cells in healthy people across ages. Findings and limits, study-wide: Expanded clonotype shifts may have been confounded, as the donors had an unknown CMV status.

Sample-barcoded 5' priming and a J-beta primer mix drove a second PCR of about 6 to 12 cycles. TCRdb called the 5' RACE reads again in MiXCR, with one record for every CDR3 protein. The profile covers about 1.5 million distinct CDR3 sequences, with around 39% appearing a single time and roughly 7.9% taken by the ten largest. The germline gives CDR1 LNHNV, CDR2 YYDKDF (reference sequence). This CDR3 has 12 amino acids. V was pared by 6 bases and J by 9 bases, with 12 bases between. The sequence derives from a woman under 30 in good health. Sequenced material: blood. V gene TRBV15 combines with J gene TRBJ1-5, with D perhaps TRBD1 (5 bases). CDR3 bases: TGTGCCACCAGTCCGGGGGATCCGCCCCAGCATTTT. It specifies CATSPGDPPQHF.